The source of this T cell receptor beta chain is a study of OX40 agonist ivuxolimab in advanced cancers. Background on the whole study: The costimulatory receptor OX40 (CD134) was targeted by ivuxolimab, a fully human IgG2 agonistic monoclonal antibody. In the dose-escalation cohort, 82.7% of patients were male, and the mean age was around 60 years, with a range of roughly 20 to 80. Peripheral TCRbeta sequencing aimed to test whether ivuxolimab altered TCR sequence diversity and caused clonal T-cell expansion. Among the approximately 54 dose-escalation patients, around 20 had hepatocellular carcinoma, roughly 15 melanoma, 9 renal cell carcinoma and 9 head and neck cancer. The monotherapy dose-escalation portion (N ≈ 57 patients) of the phase I ivuxolimab trial is reported in the paper. Intravenous ivuxolimab was administered to patients every 2 weeks at six dose levels: 0.01, 0.1, 0.3, 1.5, 3 and 10 mg/kg. Prior anti-PD-1, anti-PD-L1 or anti-CTLA-4 therapy was permitted, and about 40% of dose-escalation patients had received checkpoint inhibitors. Partial responses were achieved by three dose-escalation patients, of whom one had hepatocellular carcinoma and two had cutaneous melanoma.

What the authors observed across the whole study: Low levels of normalized T-cell clonal expansion were also seen in some patients who did not respond. Antigen specificity was not determined for the clonally expanded peripheral T cells. At doses of 0.1 to 3.0 mg/kg, clonal expansion of both CD4+ and CD8+ blood T cells was observed from baseline to week 6. In the 0.1-3.0 mg/kg groups, partial responders were among the patients with the lowest normalized peripheral clonal expansion, particularly in CD8+ T cells. After ivuxolimab, CD8+ T cells had more expanded clones than CD4+ T cells on average.

The germline V gene encodes CDR1 MGHRA and CDR2 YSYEKL. Spanning cysteine to phenylalanine, the CDR3 consists of 17 amino acids. Only the CDR3 region is kept as DNA, spanning 51 bases read in frame from base 1. Between the V and J ends, shortened by 4 bases and 0 bases respectively, the junction contains 19 bases. Turning to this clone: It lacks a known antigen. Per-base quality was not reported, and no clone a single base away is much larger than it.

The trial excluded patients who had a history of autoimmune disease or who were on systemic immunosuppression. In every dose cohort, peripheral blood was drawn for TCR sequencing at baseline, cycle 4 day 1, and cycle 7 day 1. The samples were drawn from a first-in-human, open-label, multicenter phase I dose-escalation trial of ivuxolimab. Adults with locally advanced or metastatic melanoma, renal cell carcinoma, hepatocellular carcinoma or head and neck squamous cell carcinoma were enrolled in the trial. CD4+ and CD8+ T cells were sorted separately from peripheral blood before TCR sequencing. Genomic DNA was extracted from sorted cells for sequencing of the TCRbeta CDR3 region. TCRbeta CDR3 regions were sequenced using the immunoSEQ Assay. What TCRdb holds here is the immuneACCESS table cut down to in-frame rearrangements. Part of the clones is not present; checked against another copy, under half of the missing clones reflect an unresolved V gene, and the others are unexplained. For this sample the table gives about 83,000 clones, of which 85% were detected only once. The ten most abundant clones make up roughly 0.62% of the sample.

Here the chain combines TRBV4-1 and TRBJ2-7; TRBD1 is a weak D gene call, 6 bases matching. This sequence originates from an adult with an advanced solid tumor such as melanoma, head and neck, liver or kidney cancer. Sequenced here: CD4+ or CD8+ T cells sorted from blood, sampled in a trial of the OX40 agonist ivuxolimab. The nucleotides are TGCGCCAGCAGCCTAAGTTCCTCAGGGGCACCCTCCTACGAGCAGTACTTC. Translated, this gives CASSLSSSGAPSYEQYF.